These 11 T cell receptor beta chains came from one sample sequenced in a study of blood T cell repertoires in COVID-19. Only in-frame clones appear in the TCRdb table, and some are missing; sequencing was by immunoSEQ multiplex PCR. Found here are a few hundred thousand clones, 86% of them singletons; the top ten hold approximately 3.1%. The sample comprised PBMCs or T cells enriched from blood (not recorded which). These receptors were taken from a woman aged 45 to 65 in a cohort exposed to, infected with or recovered from COVID-19 (not recorded which).

V gene TRBV5-1 combines with J gene TRBJ1-4, with a tentative D call TRBD1 (5 bases). The V end lost 2 bases, the J end lost 4 bases, and 9 bases lay between the germline ends. The CDR3 runs to 14 residues. Germline loops: CDR1 SGHRS, CDR2 YFSETQ. The CDR3 reads CASSFQGSNEKLFF. The CDR3 DNA follows: TGCGCCAGCAGCTTTCAGGGTAGTAATGAAAAACTGTTTTTT.

This rearrangement joins TRBV4-3 to TRBJ1-2, with 10 bases lining up with TRBD1. V was pared by 0 bases and J by 5 bases, with 12 bases of the junction left unmatched. Germline assignment: CDR1 LGHNA and CDR2 YSLEER. The CDR3 is 18 amino acids. The CDR3 loop is CASSQDFSGQGDGYGYTF. CDR3 coding DNA: TGCGCCAGCAGCCAAGATTTTTCCGGACAGGGGGATGGGTATGGCTACACCTTC.

The J gene is TRBJ2-2, the V gene TRBV15; a possible D gene is TRBD1 (6 bases). Deletions cut 4 bases from V and 6 bases from J, with 15 bases between. Germline loops: CDR1 LNHNV, CDR2 YYDKDF (reference sequence). The CDR3 covers 15 residues. DNA for the CDR3: TGTGCCACCAGCATGGGGGCAGGGGTTCCCGGGGAGCTGTTTTTT. Its protein product is CATSMGAGVPGELFF.

V and J are TRBV27 and TRBJ2-7; a weak D match, TRBD1 (6 bases). Trimming left V 3 bases short and J 5 bases short, with 17 bases between. Germline CDR1 is MNHEY and CDR2 is SMNVEV (reference sequence). The CDR3 consists of 15 residues. CDR3: CASSLDYRVVHEQYF. The CDR3 nucleotides read TGTGCCAGCAGTTTGGATTACAGGGTGGTCCACGAGCAGTACTTC.

The chain combines TRBV19 with TRBJ1-1; no definite D call. V lost 3 bases and J lost 2, with 7 bases in between. This CDR3 spans 13 amino acids. CDR1 and CDR2 (germline): LNHDA, SQIVND (reference sequence). The CDR3 coding sequence is TGTGCCAGTAGTATCGGGGTTAACACTGAAGCTTTCTTT. This encodes CASSIGVNTEAFF.

The chain carries TRBV2 and TRBJ1-3; D may be TRBD1 (6 bases). V lost 6 bases and J lost 0, with 9 bases in between. CDR1 is SNHLY, CDR2 FYNNEI, per germline. The CDR3 contains 14 residues. The DNA for the CDR3 is TGTGCCAGCAGCCTCAGGGGCTCTGGAAACACCATATATTTT. Its protein product is CASSLRGSGNTIYF.

The chain carries TRBV27 and TRBJ1-5; 11 bases are shared with TRBD1. J lost 0 bases, V lost 8 bases, and 12 bases had no gene match. This CDR3 contains 18 residues. CDR1 and CDR2 from the germline V gene are MNHEY and SMNVEV (reference sequence). CDR3 DNA sequence: TGTGCCAGCTCCCCGAGGACAGGGGGCTGGGGTAGCAATCAGCCCCAGCATTTT. Protein product: CASSPRTGGWGSNQPQHF.

This chain joins TRBV3-1 (or the pseudogene TRBV3-2) and TRBJ2-1; a weak D match, TRBD2 (5 bases). The germline V gene encodes CDR1 LGHDT and CDR2 YNNKEL (reference sequence). Between the trimmed V and J ends, which lost 1 base and 4 bases, there was a span of 14 bases. There are 16 residues in the CDR3. CDR3 sequence reads: CASSQVGGLAYNEQFF. The CDR3 bases are TGTGCCAGCAGCCAAGTCGGTGGGCTAGCTTACAATGAGCAGTTCTTC.

This chain links TRBV5-1 with TRBJ1-6; 8 nucleotides line up with TRBD1. Germline V CDR1 and CDR2: SGHRS, YFSETQ. The junction had 5 bases not matched to a gene; V was cut back by 4 bases and J by 5 bases. This CDR3 is built from 15 residues. CDR3 in amino acids: CASSTRTGNNSPLHF. The CDR3, as DNA: TGCGCCAGCAGCACCCGGACAGGGAATAATTCACCCCTCCACTTT.

The chain carries TRBV28 and TRBJ1-6, with a possible D match to TRBD1 (6 bases). The V end was cut by 6 bases, the J end by 7 bases, with 10 bases between. The length of the CDR3 is 13 residues. Germline CDR1 is MDHEN and CDR2 is SYDVKM. The CDR3 nucleotides read TGTGCCAGCAGGGACAGCCAAAATTCACCCCTCCACTTT. Amino acid sequence: CASRDSQNSPLHF.

The chain couples TRBV10-3 to TRBJ1-2; 10 nucleotides match TRBD1. Germline V gene lookup returns CDR1 ENHRY and CDR2 SYGVKD. The CDR3 has 14 residues. The J segment lost 6 bases and the V segment lost 7 bases, leaving 8 bases of the junction unmatched. In DNA, the CDR3 is TGTGCCATCAATGGGGGACAGGGGTTCGATGGCTACACCTTC. As protein: CAINGGQGFDGYTF.